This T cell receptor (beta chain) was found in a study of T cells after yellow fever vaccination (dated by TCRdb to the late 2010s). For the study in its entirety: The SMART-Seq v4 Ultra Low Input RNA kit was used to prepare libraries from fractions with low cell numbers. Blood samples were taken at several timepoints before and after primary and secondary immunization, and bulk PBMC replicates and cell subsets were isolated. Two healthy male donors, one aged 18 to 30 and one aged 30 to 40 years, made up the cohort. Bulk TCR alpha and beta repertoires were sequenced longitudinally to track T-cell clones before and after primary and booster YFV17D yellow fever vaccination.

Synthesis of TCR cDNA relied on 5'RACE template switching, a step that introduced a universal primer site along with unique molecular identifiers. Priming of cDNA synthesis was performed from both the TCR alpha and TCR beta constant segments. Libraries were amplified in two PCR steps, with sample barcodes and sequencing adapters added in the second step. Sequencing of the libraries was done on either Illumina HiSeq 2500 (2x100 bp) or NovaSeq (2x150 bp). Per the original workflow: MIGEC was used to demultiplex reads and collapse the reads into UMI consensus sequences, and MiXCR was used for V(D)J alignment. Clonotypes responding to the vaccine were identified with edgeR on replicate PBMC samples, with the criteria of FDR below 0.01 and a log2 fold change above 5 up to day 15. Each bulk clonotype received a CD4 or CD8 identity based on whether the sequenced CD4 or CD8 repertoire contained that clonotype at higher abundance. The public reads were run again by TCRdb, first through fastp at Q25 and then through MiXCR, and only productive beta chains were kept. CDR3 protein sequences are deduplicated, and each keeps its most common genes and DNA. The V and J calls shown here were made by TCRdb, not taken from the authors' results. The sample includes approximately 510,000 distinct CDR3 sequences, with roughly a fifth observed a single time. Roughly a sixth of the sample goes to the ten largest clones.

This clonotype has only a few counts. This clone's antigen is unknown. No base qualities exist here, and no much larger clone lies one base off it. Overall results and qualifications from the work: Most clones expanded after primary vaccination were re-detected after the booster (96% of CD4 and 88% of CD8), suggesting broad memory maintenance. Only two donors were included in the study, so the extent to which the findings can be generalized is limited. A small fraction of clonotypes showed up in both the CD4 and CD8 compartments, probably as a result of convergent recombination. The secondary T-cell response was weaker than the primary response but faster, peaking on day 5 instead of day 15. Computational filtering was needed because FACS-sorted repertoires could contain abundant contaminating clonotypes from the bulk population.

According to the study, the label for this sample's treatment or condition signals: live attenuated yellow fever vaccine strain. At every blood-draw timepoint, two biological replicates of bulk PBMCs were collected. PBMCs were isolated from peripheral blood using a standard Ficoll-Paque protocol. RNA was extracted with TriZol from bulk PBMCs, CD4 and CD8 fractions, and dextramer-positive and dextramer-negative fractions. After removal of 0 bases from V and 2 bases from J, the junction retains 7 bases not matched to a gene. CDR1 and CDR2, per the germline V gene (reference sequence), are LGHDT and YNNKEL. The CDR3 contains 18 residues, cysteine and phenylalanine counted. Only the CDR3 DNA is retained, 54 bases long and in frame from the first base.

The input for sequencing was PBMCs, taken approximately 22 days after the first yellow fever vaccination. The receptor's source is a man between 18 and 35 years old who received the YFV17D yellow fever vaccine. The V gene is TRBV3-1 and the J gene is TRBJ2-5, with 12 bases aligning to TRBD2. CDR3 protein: CASSQDPSGGARQETQYF. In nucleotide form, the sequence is TGTGCCAGCAGCCAAGATCCTAGCGGGGGGGCTCGTCAAGAGACCCAGTACTTC.